This TCR beta chain was observed in a study of cytotoxic CD8 clonotypes in ibrutinib-treated CLL. Looking at the study overall: Responses comprised around 24 partial and 2 complete; at median roughly 70 months, 14 remained remitted and some twelve progressed.

This clone was seen at least ten times. Method: immunoSEQ multiplex PCR; TCRdb's copy keeps in-frame clones and lacks some. Of 110,000 to 150,000 clones listed, 75% to 80% are singletons. Germline V gives CDR1 SEHNR, CDR2 FQNEAQ (reference sequence). The CDR3 loop spans 14 amino acids. V shed 5 bases and J shed 4 bases, with 14 bases lying between them. This sequence was found in a human donor with chronic lymphocytic leukemia. The starting material was PBMCs, obtained after 24 months of ibrutinib treatment. V gene TRBV7-9 combines with J gene TRBJ1-2, with D tentatively TRBD1 (5 bases). In nucleotides, the CDR3 is TGTGCCAGCAGCCCCTCGTCTGGGGCCTATGGCTACACCTTC. Translating it yields CASSPSSGAYGYTF.